The T cell receptor (beta chain) under discussion was sequenced for a study of blood T cell repertoires in COVID-19. Across the whole study: T cells, B-cell-depleted T cells, or PBMCs supplied cDNA or gDNA.

This clone appeared a single time. The CDR3 is 16 residues long. The trim removed 5 bases at V and 4 bases at J, leaving 6 bases unmatched. Germline CDR1 MNHEY, CDR2 SMNVEV (reference sequence). In the original processing: Nucleated cell number was recorded as an estimate derived from reference gene primer amplification. Repertoires were generated with immunoSEQ multiplex PCR, while TCRdb's copy carries only in-frame clones and drops some. V, J and clone size derive from that table, while D and trimming were established from the DNA sequence. The table records a few hundred thousand clones, around 80% of them present only once.

Sample: peripheral blood. The rearrangement joins TRBV27 to TRBJ2-1; 12 bases are a match to TRBD2. The sequence came from a woman aged 50 to 65 with acute or convalescent COVID-19. CDR3 sequence: CASSPAGTSGYNEQFF. CDR3 nucleotide sequence: TGTGCCAGCAGTCCAGCCGGGACTAGCGGGTACAATGAGCAGTTCTTC.